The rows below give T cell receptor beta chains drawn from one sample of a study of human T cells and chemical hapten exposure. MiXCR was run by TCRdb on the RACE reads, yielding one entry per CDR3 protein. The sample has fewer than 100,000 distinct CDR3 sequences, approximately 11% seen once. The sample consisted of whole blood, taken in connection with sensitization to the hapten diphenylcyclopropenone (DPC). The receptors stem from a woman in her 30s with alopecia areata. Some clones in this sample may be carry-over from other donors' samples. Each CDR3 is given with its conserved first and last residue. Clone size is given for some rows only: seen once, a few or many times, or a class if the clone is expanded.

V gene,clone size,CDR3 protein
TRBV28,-,CASRSYQETQYF
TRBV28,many,CASSLIPYGYTF
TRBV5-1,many,CASSLSIAGGQETQYF
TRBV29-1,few,CSVSRQSYEQFF
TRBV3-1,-,CASSQEVTRALHF
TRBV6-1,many,CASTTGGGSTDTQYF
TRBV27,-,CASRRTERASTEAFF
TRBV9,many,CASSVGLAGATYNEQFF
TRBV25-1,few,CASSATGTGRHGYTF
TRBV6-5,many,CASMTDRARTEAFF
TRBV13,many,CASSRDRGSEQYF
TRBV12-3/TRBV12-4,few,CASSPRGSTGTDTQYF
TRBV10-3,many,CAIRDREEGTEAFF
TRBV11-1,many,CASSLVRERETQYF
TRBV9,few,CASSFQRETYEQYF